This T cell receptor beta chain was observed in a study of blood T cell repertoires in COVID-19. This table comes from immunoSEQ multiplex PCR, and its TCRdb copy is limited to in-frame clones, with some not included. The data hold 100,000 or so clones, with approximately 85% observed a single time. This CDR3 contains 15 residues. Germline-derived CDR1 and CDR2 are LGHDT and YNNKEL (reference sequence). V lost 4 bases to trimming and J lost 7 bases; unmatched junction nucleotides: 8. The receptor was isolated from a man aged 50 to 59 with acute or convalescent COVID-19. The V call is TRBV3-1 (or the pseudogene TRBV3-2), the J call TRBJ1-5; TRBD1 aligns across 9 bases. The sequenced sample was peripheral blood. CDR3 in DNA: TGTGCCAGCAGCCGAGGACAGGGGCTTCGGCAGCCCCAGCATTTT. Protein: CASSRGQGLRQPQHF.